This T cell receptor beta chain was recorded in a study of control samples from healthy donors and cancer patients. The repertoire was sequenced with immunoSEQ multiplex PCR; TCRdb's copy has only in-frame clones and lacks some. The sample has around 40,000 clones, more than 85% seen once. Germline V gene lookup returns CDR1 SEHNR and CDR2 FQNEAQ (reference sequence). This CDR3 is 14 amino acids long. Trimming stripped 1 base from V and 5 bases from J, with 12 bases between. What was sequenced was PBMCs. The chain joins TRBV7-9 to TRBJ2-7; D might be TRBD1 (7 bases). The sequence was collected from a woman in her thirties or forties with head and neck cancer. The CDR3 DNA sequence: TGTGCCAGCAGCTTAGATCCAGGGGGGCACGAGCAGTACTTC. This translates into CASSLDPGGHEQYF.